This T cell receptor (beta chain) was obtained from a study of cytomegalovirus exposure and HLA in healthy donors. Amplification used 60 Vbeta primers and 13 Jbeta primers. TCRdb keeps only in-frame clones here, not all; method: immunoSEQ multiplex PCR. The table lists 200,000 to 250,000 clones, approximately 81% of them singletons. The sequenced material came from PBMCs. This sequence was found in a human donor in good health.

The CDR3 DNA sequence: TGCGCCAGCAGCCAAGTGTTGAGGGTACCTTACGAGCAGTACTTC. This gives the protein CASSQVLRVPYEQYF. The J gene is TRBJ2-7, the V gene TRBV4-1, with a possible D match to TRBD2 (5 bases). The germline CDR1 and CDR2 sequences are MGHRA and YSYEKL. There are 15 residues in the CDR3. Trimming took off 1 base at V and 4 bases at J, with 14 bases between the two ends.